The 3 T cell receptor beta chains below come from one sample, sequenced in a study of PD-L1 blockade in urothelial cancer. Noted time point: pretreatment peripheral blood. Sequencing used immunoSEQ multiplex PCR; TCRdb keeps in-frame clones, though not all of them. This sample has 85,000 to 90,000 clones, with around 85% found just once. This sample comprised PBMCs, obtained around atezolizumab (anti-PD-L1) treatment. All receptors come from a man aged 55 to 70 with urothelial cancer.

The rearrangement links TRBV4-2 to TRBJ1-2; the D gene is possibly TRBD1 (5 bases). Deletions cut 0 bases from V and 8 bases from J, with 19 bases between. Germline CDR1 reads LGHNA; CDR2 reads YNFKEQ. The CDR3 spans 16 residues. The CDR3 sequence: CASSQDTDGTGRGYTF. The CDR3 DNA reads TGTGCCAGCAGCCAAGATACGGACGGTACAGGAAGGGGCTACACCTTC.

The gene calls are TRBV5-6 and TRBJ1-1; TRBD1 might be the D (5 bases). The CDR3 contains 14 residues. Deletions cut 0 bases from V and 5 bases from J, with 11 bases between. The germline gives CDR1 SGHDT, CDR2 YYEEEE. CDR3 region: CASSLERHRTEAFF. CDR3 sequence (DNA): TGTGCCAGCAGCTTGGAAAGGCACAGGACTGAAGCTTTCTTT.

The chain carries TRBV19 and TRBJ1-2; D perhaps matches TRBD1 (5 bases). The CDR3 totals 17 residues. Germline values: CDR1 LNHDA, CDR2 SQIVND (reference sequence). Trimming stripped 2 bases from V and 2 bases from J, with 18 bases between. For the CDR3, the DNA is TGTGCCAGTAGTATACGCCGCGCCAGGGCCTCAAACTATGGCTACACCTTC. It translates to CASSIRRARASNYGYTF.